The 27 T cell receptor beta chains reported below all come from one sample, sequenced in a study of blood T cell repertoires in COVID-19. Clones were sequenced by immunoSEQ multiplex PCR, and TCRdb holds only the in-frame ones, with some missing. The data show roughly 62,000 clones, less than 85% seen once. Sequenced material: peripheral blood. The source of these receptors is a man aged 55-75 years with acute or convalescent COVID-19.

The chain recombines TRBV3-1 (or the pseudogene TRBV3-2) with TRBJ2-7; weak D call: TRBD1 (7 bases). In germline, CDR1 is LGHDT, CDR2 YNNKEL (reference sequence). The CDR3 has 14 amino acids. V shed 6 bases and J shed 4 bases, with 16 bases lying between them. CDR3 bases: TGTGCCAGCAGTCGCGGGACAGCGGATTACGAGCAGTACTTC. Translated, it gives CASSRGTADYEQYF.

The J gene is TRBJ2-7, the V gene TRBV11-2; 8 nucleotides match TRBD1. From germline, CDR1 is SGHAT and CDR2 FQNNGV. The CDR3 sequence is 14 residues long. The ends lost 4 bases at V and 2 bases at J; junction bases unmatched: 4. DNA of the CDR3: TGTGCCAGCAGCTACGGACAGGGAGCCTACGAGCAGTACTTC. Protein sequence: CASSYGQGAYEQYF.

The chain links TRBV28 to TRBJ2-2; TRBD2 agrees at 8 bases. Germline V gene sequence: CDR1 MDHEN, CDR2 SYDVKM. The junction had 7 bases not matched to a gene; V was cut back by 7 bases and J by 0 bases. The CDR3 is 16 amino acids. Here the CDR3 reads CASNPAGEPNTGELFF. The CDR3 region has the DNA TGTGCCAGCAACCCAGCGGGAGAGCCGAACACCGGGGAGCTGTTTTTT.

This clone has only a few counts. The V and J genes are TRBV5-1 and TRBJ1-1; perhaps TRBD1 as D (6 bases). This CDR3 region has 15 residues. V lost 4 bases to trimming and J lost 0 bases, with 13 bases between them. In germline, CDR1 is SGHRS, CDR2 YFSETQ. The chain's CDR3 is CASSKGQRLNTEAFF. The CDR3 region has the DNA TGCGCCAGCAGCAAAGGACAGAGATTGAACACTGAAGCTTTCTTT.

This chain connects TRBV6-5 to TRBJ2-7; 9 bases are a match to TRBD2. Trimming removed 8 bases from V and 6 bases from J; junction bases left unmatched: 5. CDR1 and CDR2 from the germline V gene are MNHEY and SVGAGI. CDR3 size: 12 residues. The CDR3 here is CASVSAGGEQYF. The CDR3 nucleotides read TGTGCCAGCGTATCAGCGGGAGGCGAGCAGTACTTC.

This rearrangement joins TRBV27 to TRBJ2-7; tentative D call: TRBD1 (5 bases). V shed 5 bases and J shed 1 base, with 12 bases lying between them. CDR3 size: 14 residues. The germline CDR1 and CDR2 sequences are MNHEY and SMNVEV (reference sequence). CDR3 bases: TGTGCCAGCAGTCACGCTAGGGGTTCCTACGAGCAGTACTTC. Translating gives CASSHARGSYEQYF.

This chain uses TRBV29-1 with TRBJ2-1; D possibly corresponds to TRBD2 (6 bases). The CDR3 is made up of 13 amino acids. The germline V gene has CDR1 SQVTM and CDR2 ANQGSEA. V was cut by 3 bases and J by 8 bases, with 14 bases left in between. CDR3: CSVDPTSRDEQFF. CDR3 in DNA: TGCAGCGTTGACCCGACTAGTCGGGATGAGCAGTTCTTC.

The rearrangement links TRBV6-5 to TRBJ2-7; 13 nucleotides align to TRBD2. The ends lost 6 bases at V and 11 bases at J; junction bases unmatched: 13. Looked up from germline, CDR1 is MNHEY and CDR2 is SVGAGI. This CDR3 spans 15 amino acids. This CDR3 is CASRESGLAGRGEYF. The DNA of the CDR3 is TGTGCCAGCAGAGAGTCGGGACTAGCGGGAAGGGGGGAGTACTTC.

V is TRBV7-9 and J is TRBJ1-4; no definite D call. The germline V and J ends were trimmed by 2 bases and 0 bases, with 7 bases remaining between them. The CDR3 covers 15 residues. CDR1 is SEHNR and CDR2 is FQNEAQ in the germline V gene (reference sequence). The CDR3 reads CASSLLTPTNEKLFF. For the CDR3, the DNA is TGTGCCAGCAGCTTATTAACACCAACTAATGAAAAACTGTTTTTT.

This clone was recorded a few times. This sequence joins TRBV19 and TRBJ2-1, with 12 bases lining up with TRBD2. V trimming: 4 bases; J trimming: 12 bases; junction bases outside the gene matches: 13. Germline CDR1 LNHDA, CDR2 SQIVND (reference sequence). This CDR3 spans 16 amino acids. This CDR3 is CASSTALAGGRLGQFF. CDR3 bases: TGTGCCAGTAGTACCGCACTAGCGGGAGGTCGTTTGGGGCAGTTCTTC.

CDR3 coding DNA: TGTGCCAGCAGTCCAGCGGACAGGTCCTACGAGCAGTACTTC. Its protein product is CASSPADRSYEQYF. The chain couples TRBV28 to TRBJ2-7; 7 nucleotides match TRBD1. Germline V CDR1 and CDR2: MDHEN, SYDVKM. CDR3 length: 14 amino acids. V lost 5 bases to trimming and J lost 1 base; unmatched junction nucleotides: 5.

The genes are TRBV30 and TRBJ1-4, with D unresolved. Germline values: CDR1 GTSNPN, CDR2 SVGIG (reference sequence). The CDR3 runs 15 residues. The germline V and J ends were trimmed by 2 bases and 1 base, with 11 bases remaining between them. In DNA form, the CDR3 reads TGTGCCTGGAGTATTCTGGGAGAAACTAATGAAAAACTGTTTTTT. Amino acid sequence: CAWSILGETNEKLFF.

The rearrangement joins TRBV21-1 to TRBJ2-7; the D call of TRBD2 is as the table states it, not checked on the DNA. TRBV21-1 is labeled a pseudogene. CDR3 length: 16 residues. CDR3 residues: CASSKNPLPASYEQYF. The CDR3 DNA sequence: TGTGCCAGCAGCAAAAATCCACTACCAGCCTCCTACGAGCAGTACTTC.

This chain joins TRBV7-2 and TRBJ2-3; D not resolved. The CDR3 runs to 14 residues. Germline V CDR1 and CDR2: SGHTA, FQGNSA. V lost 1 base to trimming and J lost 0 bases, with 5 bases between them. CDR3 sequence (DNA): TGTGCCAGCAGCTTAGGGCAGAGCACAGATACGCAGTATTTT. It encodes CASSLGQSTDTQYF.

The V gene is TRBV29-1, the J gene TRBJ2-3; D is ambiguous. The CDR3 sequence is 19 residues long. With 3 bases removed from V and 0 bases from J, the gap between germline ends came to 25 bases. Per the germline V gene, CDR1 is SQVTM and CDR2 is ANQGSEA. CDR3 bases: TGCAGCGTTGATCATTGGAGCACCTATAACCCTTCTAGCACAGATACGCAGTATTTT. Protein product: CSVDHWSTYNPSSTDTQYF.

This chain uses TRBV19 with TRBJ1-3, with 7 nucleotides matching TRBD1. Germline-derived CDR1 and CDR2 are LNHDA and SQIVND (reference sequence). The CDR3 length is 19 residues. Unmatched junction bases numbered 15, after V lost 4 bases and J lost 0 bases. The DNA of the CDR3 is TGTGCCAGTAGTAGGGACGGGACAGCCTTAAAGAGCTCTGGAAACACCATATATTTT. Translation gives CASSRDGTALKSSGNTIYF.

V usage is TRBV29-1 and J usage is TRBJ2-7, with D perhaps TRBD2 (5 bases). The CDR3 runs 16 residues. Germline CDR1 reads SQVTM; CDR2 reads ANQGSEA. V dropped 0 bases and J dropped 0 bases, with 15 bases sitting between them. CDR3: CSVEEGRAESSYEQYF. The CDR3 DNA sequence: TGCAGCGTTGAAGAGGGTCGAGCGGAAAGCTCCTACGAGCAGTACTTC.

The rearrangement links TRBV15 to TRBJ1-5; possible D gene TRBD1, 5 bases. Looked up from germline, CDR1 is LNHNV and CDR2 is YYDKDF (reference sequence). The V end was cut by 3 bases, the J end by 3 bases, with 9 bases between. CDR3 length: 14 amino acids. The chain's CDR3 is CATSRGRDNQPQHF. In nucleotides, the CDR3 is TGTGCCACCAGCAGGGGCAGGGACAATCAGCCCCAGCATTTT.

This clone was detected once. J is TRBJ1-4 and V is TRBV2; 9 bases align to TRBD1. The CDR3 consists of 14 residues. Germline CDR1 reads SNHLY; CDR2 reads FYNNEI. V shed 5 bases and J 4 bases; nucleotides not matched to a gene: 2. In DNA, the CDR3 is TGTGCCAGCAGTTGGGACAGGGATAATGAAAAACTGTTTTTT. Protein sequence: CASSWDRDNEKLFF.

This chain uses TRBV10-3 with TRBJ1-1; 7 nucleotides align to TRBD1. The trim removed 4 bases at V and 4 bases at J, leaving 3 bases unmatched. Germline CDR1 is ENHRY and CDR2 is SYGVKD. The CDR3 sequence is 13 residues long. CDR3 DNA: TGTGCCATCAGTGGGCAGGGGGTCACTGAAGCTTTCTTT. Protein product: CAISGQGVTEAFF.

The chain recombines TRBV4-1 with TRBJ2-7, with a weak D call TRBD2 (5 bases). Trimming stripped 1 base from V and 3 bases from J, with 13 bases between. The CDR3 runs to 15 residues. Germline CDR1 MGHRA, CDR2 YSYEKL. CDR3 sequence (DNA): TGCGCCAGCAGCCAAGCGGCAGGAGGCTTCTACGAGCAGTACTTC. As protein: CASSQAAGGFYEQYF.

This clone occurred once. The chain couples TRBV10-3 to TRBJ2-7; weak D call: TRBD2 (6 bases). Deletions cut 3 bases from V and 3 bases from J, with 15 bases between. The CDR3 covers 15 residues. The germline V gene encodes CDR1 ENHRY and CDR2 SYGVKD. CDR3 sequence reads: CAISDPGLKSYEQYF. The CDR3 DNA reads TGTGCCATCAGTGACCCGGGACTGAAAAGCTACGAGCAGTACTTC.

The chain links TRBV10-1 to TRBJ2-3, with a weak D call TRBD2 (6 bases). This CDR3 has 14 amino acids. The germline CDR1 and CDR2 sequences are WNHNN and SYGVQD (reference sequence). V lost 2 bases, J lost 3 bases, and 9 bases lay in between. Here the CDR3 reads CASSERLATDTQYF. In nucleotides, the CDR3 is TGCGCCAGCAGTGAGAGGCTAGCGACAGATACGCAGTATTTT.

The chain links TRBV4-1 to TRBJ2-7; 11 bases match TRBD2. The CDR3 has 19 amino acids. The ends lost 0 bases at V and 3 bases at J; junction bases unmatched: 13. Germline CDR1 and CDR2: MGHRA and YSYEKL. The CDR3 sequence is CASSQEPGETSGNDYEQYF. CDR3 DNA: TGCGCCAGCAGCCAAGAGCCCGGGGAGACTAGCGGGAACGACTACGAGCAGTACTTC.

The CDR3 here is CASSSQGASSPLHF. CDR3 in DNA: TGCGCCAGCAGCTCGCAGGGGGCTAGTTCACCCCTCCACTTT. V gene TRBV5-1 combines with J gene TRBJ1-6; 8 nucleotides match TRBD1. Losses at the gene ends were 3 bases for V and 9 bases for J; bases not matched to a gene: 5. This CDR3 has 14 residues. Germline CDR1 SGHRS, CDR2 YFSETQ.

The rearrangement joins TRBV28 to TRBJ1-6; 9 bases are a match to TRBD1. CDR1 is MDHEN, CDR2 SYDVKM, per germline. The CDR3 length is 12 residues. The CDR3 sequence: CAIGTGTSPLHF. CDR3 nucleotide sequence: TGTGCTATAGGGACAGGGACTTCACCCCTCCACTTT.

A few counts support this clone. The chain links TRBV2 to TRBJ2-5, with a possible D match to TRBD2 (5 bases). The CDR3 contains 13 residues. CDR1 and CDR2 from the germline V gene are SNHLY and FYNNEI. V was clipped by 5 bases and J by 4 bases, with 11 bases between them. The CDR3 sequence is CASSPGLAETQYF. The CDR3 DNA is TGTGCCAGCAGTCCGGGGTTAGCAGAGACCCAGTACTTC.